This is a list of T cell receptor beta chains from one sample in a study of cytotoxic CD8 clonotypes in ibrutinib-treated CLL. Here immunoSEQ multiplex PCR was the method, and the copy in TCRdb shows in-frame clones only, minus some. The sample has 120,000 to 150,000 clones, more than 85% seen once. Sequencing used PBMCs, obtained after 12 months of ibrutinib treatment. The receptor source for this set is a human donor with chronic lymphocytic leukemia. Both conserved end residues are part of each CDR3. Fields, in order: clone size, V gene, J gene, D gene, CDR3 DNA, CDR3 protein. The D gene is left open where the match is weak. Some rows have no size entry. The others give once, few or many, or a class for an expanded clone.

clone size: .; V gene: TRBV29-1; J gene: TRBJ2-7; D gene: .; CDR3 DNA: TGCAGCGTTTGTTTTGAGACTTGGTCCTACGAGCAGTACTTC; CDR3 protein: CSVCFETWSYEQYF
clone size: .; V gene: TRBV6-5; J gene: TRBJ2-1; D gene: TRBD2; CDR3 DNA: TGTGCCAGCAGTCCACTAGCGGGAACTTACAATGAGCAGTTCTTC; CDR3 protein: CASSPLAGTYNEQFF
clone size: .; V gene: TRBV10-3; J gene: TRBJ2-5; D gene: .; CDR3 DNA: TGTGCCATCAGGGGTTGGGGAGAGACCCAGTACTTC; CDR3 protein: CAIRGWGETQYF
clone size: .; V gene: TRBV7-9; J gene: TRBJ1-1; D gene: TRBD1; CDR3 DNA: TGTGCCAGCAGGAAAACCGGGACAGCGAACACTGAAGCTTTCTTT; CDR3 protein: CASRKTGTANTEAFF
clone size: once; V gene: TRBV4-3; J gene: TRBJ2-3; D gene: .; CDR3 DNA: TGCGCCAGCAGCCAAGACCTCGGGAGTACCACAGATACGCAGTATTTT; CDR3 protein: CASSQDLGSTTDTQYF
clone size: .; V gene: TRBV28; J gene: TRBJ2-5; D gene: .; CDR3 DNA: TGTGCCAGCAGTTTTTTGTGGCAGGGCCCTGAAGAGACCCAGTACTTC; CDR3 protein: CASSFLWQGPEETQYF
clone size: once; V gene: TRBV7-8; J gene: TRBJ1-1; D gene: .; CDR3 DNA: TGTGCCAGCAGCTTACCAGGGCATGAAGCTTTCTTT; CDR3 protein: CASSLPGHEAFF
clone size: once; V gene: TRBV6-6; J gene: TRBJ1-2; D gene: TRBD1; CDR3 DNA: TGTGCCAGCAGTTTTGGGACAGGGGATGGCTACACCTTC; CDR3 protein: CASSFGTGDGYTF
clone size: .; V gene: TRBV30; J gene: TRBJ1-5; D gene: TRBD1; CDR3 DNA: TGTGCCTGGAGGGACAGGGACAATCAGCCCCAGCATTTT; CDR3 protein: CAWRDRDNQPQHF
clone size: .; V gene: TRBV5-1; J gene: TRBJ1-2; D gene: .; CDR3 DNA: TGCGCCAGCAGGGGGGATGCTAACTATGGCTACACCTTC; CDR3 protein: CASRGDANYGYTF
clone size: once; V gene: TRBV11-1; J gene: TRBJ2-7; D gene: .; CDR3 DNA: TGTGCCAGCAGCTTATATGGGAGCTCCTACGAGCAGTACTTC; CDR3 protein: CASSLYGSSYEQYF
clone size: .; V gene: TRBV19; J gene: TRBJ2-3; D gene: .; CDR3 DNA: TGTGCCAGTAGTATTATAGGCGGAGGGGAGGATACGCAGTATTTT; CDR3 protein: CASSIIGGGEDTQYF
clone size: .; V gene: TRBV18; J gene: TRBJ1-5; D gene: TRBD1; CDR3 DNA: TGTGCCAGCTCGCCGGACAGGGGGTATAGCAATCAGCCCCAGCATTTT; CDR3 protein: CASSPDRGYSNQPQHF
clone size: .; V gene: TRBV30; J gene: TRBJ1-1; D gene: .; CDR3 DNA: TGTGCCTGGAGTGTACTGGTGGAGTTCGAGGCTTTCTTT; CDR3 protein: CAWSVLVEFEAFF
clone size: .; V gene: TRBV6-5; J gene: TRBJ2-7; D gene: .; CDR3 DNA: TGTGCCAGCAAGACCCTCTCCTACGAGCAGTACTTC; CDR3 protein: CASKTLSYEQYF
clone size: .; V gene: TRBV19; J gene: TRBJ1-4; D gene: .; CDR3 DNA: TGTGCCAGTAGTCCCGACATGTTCGAGGAAAAACTGTTTTTT; CDR3 protein: CASSPDMFEEKLFF
clone size: .; V gene: TRBV7-3; J gene: TRBJ1-3; D gene: .; CDR3 DNA: TGTGCCAGCAGCTTAAATTCTGGAAACACCATATATTTT; CDR3 protein: CASSLNSGNTIYF
clone size: .; V gene: TRBV4-2; J gene: TRBJ2-5; D gene: .; CDR3 DNA: TGTGCCAGCAGCCTAGGGCGGAACCAAGAGACCCAGTACTTC; CDR3 protein: CASSLGRNQETQYF
clone size: .; V gene: TRBV5-4; J gene: TRBJ2-1; D gene: TRBD2; CDR3 DNA: TGTGCCAGCAGCTTCAGCGGGGGGCCACACAATGAGCAGTTCTTC; CDR3 protein: CASSFSGGPHNEQFF
clone size: .; V gene: TRBV19; J gene: TRBJ2-1; D gene: TRBD2; CDR3 DNA: TGTGCCAGTAGTATCGGACTAGCGGGAGCTTCCTTCTACAATGAGCAGTTCTTC; CDR3 protein: CASSIGLAGASFYNEQFF
clone size: .; V gene: TRBV27; J gene: TRBJ2-3; D gene: TRBD1; CDR3 DNA: TGTGCCAGCAGTCCCTACAGGGGCCCAGATACGCAGTATTTT; CDR3 protein: CASSPYRGPDTQYF
clone size: .; V gene: TRBV6-1; J gene: TRBJ2-3; D gene: .; CDR3 DNA: TGTGCCAGCACCCTCCGGAGCACAGATACGCAGTATTTT; CDR3 protein: CASTLRSTDTQYF
clone size: once; V gene: TRBV28; J gene: TRBJ1-2; D gene: .; CDR3 DNA: TGTGCCAGCGCTACCCCCGGAGACCCTAACTATGGCTACACCTTC; CDR3 protein: CASATPGDPNYGYTF
clone size: once; V gene: TRBV19; J gene: TRBJ1-2; D gene: TRBD1; CDR3 DNA: TGTGCCAGTAGTTCACTTGACAGGGGGGTTGACTATGGCTACACCTTC; CDR3 protein: CASSSLDRGVDYGYTF
clone size: .; V gene: TRBV19; J gene: TRBJ2-1; D gene: TRBD2; CDR3 DNA: TGTGCCAGTAGTATACGGCTAGCGGGAGGCTCCTACAATGAGCAGTTCTTC; CDR3 protein: CASSIRLAGGSYNEQFF
clone size: .; V gene: TRBV5-1; J gene: TRBJ2-5; D gene: .; CDR3 DNA: TGCGCCAGCAGCCTAAAAGAGACCCAGTACTTC; CDR3 protein: CASSLKETQYF
clone size: .; V gene: TRBV6-5; J gene: TRBJ2-5; D gene: .; CDR3 DNA: TGTGCCAGCAGACCCGGGGCTCAAGAGACCCAGTACTTC; CDR3 protein: CASRPGAQETQYF
clone size: .; V gene: TRBV7-2; J gene: TRBJ1-1; D gene: TRBD1; CDR3 DNA: TGTGCCAGCGGGCCGACAGGGAGGACTGAAGCTTTCTTT; CDR3 protein: CASGPTGRTEAFF
clone size: .; V gene: TRBV27; J gene: TRBJ2-3; D gene: TRBD2; CDR3 DNA: TGTGCCAGCAGTTACGATAGCGGGGATACGCAGTATTTT; CDR3 protein: CASSYDSGDTQYF
clone size: .; V gene: TRBV5-3; J gene: TRBJ2-2; D gene: .; CDR3 DNA: TGTGCCAGAAGCCCCGGGGTTACCGGGGAGCTGTTTTTT; CDR3 protein: CARSPGVTGELFF
clone size: .; V gene: TRBV18; J gene: TRBJ2-7; D gene: .; CDR3 DNA: TGTGCCAGCTCACCAAGGGATGGCTACGAGCAGTACTTC; CDR3 protein: CASSPRDGYEQYF
clone size: .; V gene: TRBV28; J gene: TRBJ1-5; D gene: .; CDR3 DNA: TGTGCCAGCAGTTTCCCCAGGGACCAGCCCCAGCATTTT; CDR3 protein: CASSFPRDQPQHF
clone size: .; V gene: TRBV29-1; J gene: TRBJ1-1; D gene: TRBD1; CDR3 DNA: TGCAGCGTGCGGACAGGGAACACTGAAGCTTTCTTT; CDR3 protein: CSVRTGNTEAFF
clone size: few; V gene: TRBV7-2; J gene: TRBJ2-3; D gene: .; CDR3 DNA: TGTGCCAGCAGCTCCAACACCTACGGGCAGTATTTT; CDR3 protein: CASSSNTYGQYF
clone size: .; V gene: TRBV7-6; J gene: TRBJ1-1; D gene: .; CDR3 DNA: TGTGGAGCCCCCCCCGCAAGGGCCGAAAGGGCTTTCTTT; CDR3 protein: CGAPPARAERAFF
clone size: .; V gene: TRBV28; J gene: TRBJ1-5; D gene: .; CDR3 DNA: TGTGCCAGCAGCAAAAGACAGAATAATCAGCCCCAGCATTTT; CDR3 protein: CASSKRQNNQPQHF
clone size: .; V gene: TRBV20-1; J gene: TRBJ1-2; D gene: TRBD1; CDR3 DNA: TGCAGTGCTCCAGGGGGCGGCTACACCTTC; CDR3 protein: CSAPGGGYTF
clone size: once; V gene: TRBV28; J gene: TRBJ2-7; D gene: TRBD2; CDR3 DNA: TGTGCCAGCAGTTCAACTAGCGGGAGGTGGTACGAGCAGTACTTC; CDR3 protein: CASSSTSGRWYEQYF
clone size: .; V gene: TRBV4-2; J gene: TRBJ2-7; D gene: .; CDR3 DNA: TGTGCCAGCAGCCAAGCTGGGGACTCCTACGAGCAGTACTTC; CDR3 protein: CASSQAGDSYEQYF
clone size: .; V gene: TRBV28; J gene: TRBJ1-2; D gene: .; CDR3 DNA: TGTGCCAGCAGTTTAAACGCTCAGGGGAACTATGGCTACACCTTC; CDR3 protein: CASSLNAQGNYGYTF
clone size: few; V gene: TRBV19; J gene: TRBJ1-2; D gene: TRBD1; CDR3 DNA: TGTGCCAGTAGTTCCCGACAGGGGGACTATAGAGGCTACACCTTC; CDR3 protein: CASSSRQGDYRGYTF
clone size: .; V gene: TRBV28; J gene: TRBJ2-6; D gene: TRBD1; CDR3 DNA: TGTGCCAGCAGATACGGGACAGGGGGCCCTGGGGCCAACGTCCTGACTTTC; CDR3 protein: CASRYGTGGPGANVLTF
clone size: .; V gene: TRBV4-1; J gene: TRBJ1-2; D gene: .; CDR3 DNA: TGCGCCAGCAGCCAAGATTCAGGAACTCCCTATGGCTACACCTTC; CDR3 protein: CASSQDSGTPYGYTF
clone size: .; V gene: TRBV19; J gene: TRBJ2-1; D gene: .; CDR3 DNA: TGTGCCAGTAGTATAGCAGGGGAAGATCGGTTCTTC; CDR3 protein: CASSIAGEDRFF
clone size: once; V gene: TRBV18; J gene: TRBJ1-5; D gene: .; CDR3 DNA: TGTGCCAGCTCACCTAACAGCTATAGCAATCAGCCCCAGCATTTT; CDR3 protein: CASSPNSYSNQPQHF
clone size: .; V gene: TRBV29-1; J gene: TRBJ1-2; D gene: .; CDR3 DNA: TGCAGCGTTGAAGATCGGGTCACCAACTATGGCTACACCTTC; CDR3 protein: CSVEDRVTNYGYTF
clone size: once; V gene: TRBV9; J gene: TRBJ2-7; D gene: .; CDR3 DNA: TGTGCCAGCAGCGTAGTAGCGGGGCAGGGGGCGCGGGAGCAGTACTTC; CDR3 protein: CASSVVAGQGAREQYF
clone size: .; V gene: TRBV18; J gene: TRBJ2-7; D gene: .; CDR3 DNA: TGTGCCAGCTCACCGGGTAGTGTGGCGGATACCTACGAGCAGTACTTC; CDR3 protein: CASSPGSVADTYEQYF
clone size: .; V gene: TRBV29-1; J gene: TRBJ2-1; D gene: TRBD1; CDR3 DNA: TGCAGCGCTCAACCGGGACAGGGTGCCAATGAGCAGTTCTTC; CDR3 protein: CSAQPGQGANEQFF
clone size: once; V gene: TRBV7-6; J gene: TRBJ2-1; D gene: TRBD1; CDR3 DNA: TGTGCCAGCAGCTTTTCCCGGGACAGAACCTACAATGAGCAGTTCTTC; CDR3 protein: CASSFSRDRTYNEQFF
clone size: few; V gene: TRBV14; J gene: TRBJ1-5; D gene: .; CDR3 DNA: TGTGCCAGCAGCCAAGGGGAGGTTGGTCAGCCCCAGCATTTT; CDR3 protein: CASSQGEVGQPQHF